In this sample, the clone carrying this T cell receptor (beta chain) turned up a few times. Antigen unknown. The data derive from a study of CD8 T cells in ankylosing spondylitis. Findings and limits, study-wide: About 8 highly homologous variants made up a TCR beta motif, and this motif appeared characteristic of ankylosing spondylitis blood. Disease-linked clones bore a CD8+ phenotype and were relatively rare in peripheral blood. Clones tied to disease were said to be significantly enriched in matched ankylosing spondylitis synovial fluid.

The V end was cut by 1 base, the J end by 5 bases, with 10 bases between. Germline CDR1 is SGHDT and CDR2 is YYEEEE. The CDR3 has 14 amino acids. The TCR beta libraries were generated through quantitative 5'-RACE incorporating molecular barcodes. One entry per CDR3 protein results from TCRdb running MiXCR on the 5' RACE reads. The sample has about 340,000 distinct CDR3 sequences, 20% to 25% seen once. Sequenced material: blood, either unsorted or a sorted T cell fraction (not recorded which). This receptor was taken from a male donor with ankylosing spondylitis or in good health (not recorded which). V and J are TRBV5-6 and TRBJ2-1; D gene ambiguous. CDR3 residues: CASSLMSPNNEQFF. The CDR3 DNA is TGTGCCAGCAGCTTGATGTCACCCAACAATGAGCAGTTCTTC.